Listed here are 24 T cell receptor beta chains from one sample, sequenced in a study of beta chain features in type 1 diabetes. These TCRs are of unknown antigen specificity. The study reverse transcribed the entire isolated RNA, so it sequenced expressed TCRB transcripts. Measured with immunoSEQ multiplex PCR; TCRdb has only the in-frame clones, and not every one. The sample includes over 100,000 clones, about 16% seen only once; the top ten take less than 3%. Whole-study findings and limits: A moderate, significant TCRB CDR3 shortening appeared in type 1 diabetes across four CD4+ subsets.

Input material: central memory CD4+ T cells from blood. Receptor source: a man aged 30 to 39 with type 1 diabetes.

This clone has only a few counts. The chain joins TRBV9 to TRBJ2-7; D unclear. The V gene lost 0 bases and the J gene lost 7 bases, with 11 bases spanning the gap. The germline V gene has CDR1 SGDLS and CDR2 YYNGEE. The CDR3 consists of 13 residues. As DNA, the CDR3 is TGTGCCAGCAGCGTAGTTCGGAGTTGGGAGCAGTACTTC. It is translated as CASSVVRSWEQYF. The full variable domain, its missing parts supplied by reference TRBV9 and TRBJ2-7, is DSGVTQTPKHLITATGQRVTLRCSPRSGDLSVYWYQQSLDQGLQFLIQYYNGEERAKGNILERFSAQQFPDLHSELNLSSLELGDSALYFCASSVVRSWEQYFGPGTRLTVT.

This clone was seen at least ten times. Other DNA variants within this sample encode the same CDR3. The chain is built from TRBV5-4 and TRBJ2-1; D is possibly TRBD1 or TRBD2 (6 bases each). Germline V gives CDR1 SGHNT, CDR2 YYREEE (reference sequence). V lost 4 bases to trimming and J lost 5 bases, with 22 bases between them. The CDR3 has 17 residues. The CDR3 region is CASSPMGFGGRNNEQFF. CDR3 DNA sequence: TGTGCCAGCAGCCCCATGGGTTTTGGGGGGCGGAACAATGAGCAGTTCTTC.

In regard to this clone: This CDR3 is also generated by other DNA sequences in the sample. The chain employs TRBV18 and TRBJ2-1, with a tentative D call TRBD2 (5 bases). This CDR3 spans 15 amino acids. Trimming removed 0 bases from V and 0 bases from J, with 6 bases in between. CDR1 KGHSH and CDR2 LQKENI come from the germline V gene. The CDR3 is CASSPPGSSYNEQFF. CDR3 in DNA: TGTGCCAGCTCACCACCAGGGAGCTCCTACAATGAGCAGTTCTTC.

This chain uses TRBV23-1 with TRBJ2-7, with TRBD1 matching 8 bases. TRBV23-1 is treated as an ORF (open reading frame) with a function not yet certain. With 4 bases clipped from V and 3 bases from J, the junction kept 8 bases outside the gene matches. This CDR3 has 15 amino acids. The CDR3 DNA reads as TGCGCCAGCAGTCGATCGACAGGGGTCAACTACGAGCAGTACTTC. Translating gives CASSRSTGVNYEQYF.

The rearrangement uses TRBV10-3 and TRBJ1-2; a possible D gene is TRBD1 (5 bases). CDR3 length: 12 residues. Trimming took 6 bases from V and 6 from J, leaving 11 bases between them. Germline assignment: CDR1 ENHRY and CDR2 SYGVKD. CDR3 nucleotide sequence: TGTGCCATCAGCGGGACGCGGGATGGCTACACCTTC. Translation: CAISGTRDGYTF.

The chain recombines TRBV10-3 with TRBJ2-3, with D possibly matching TRBD2 (5 bases). V was cut by 2 bases and J by 0 bases, with 9 bases left in between. Germline CDR1 ENHRY, CDR2 SYGVKD. CDR3 length: 15 amino acids. The DNA of the CDR3 is TGTGCCATCAGTGAGGAGGGCAAAAGCACAGATACGCAGTATTTT. It specifies CAISEEGKSTDTQYF.

This clone was detected ten times or more. J is TRBJ1-2 and V is TRBV29-1, with D possibly TRBD1 on 6 matching bases. The CDR3 spans 13 residues. Trimming stripped 3 bases from V and 5 bases from J, with 13 bases between. Germline V gives CDR1 SQVTM, CDR2 ANQGSEA. The CDR3: CSVEYRVGYGYTF. The CDR3 DNA follows: TGCAGCGTTGAGTACAGGGTTGGTTATGGCTACACCTTC. Full variable domain (remainder filled in from reference TRBV29-1 and TRBJ1-2): SAVISQKPSRDICQRGTSLTIQCQVDSQVTMMFWYRQQPGQSLTLIATANQGSEATYESGFVIDKFPISRPNLTFSTLTVSNMSPEDSSIYLCSVEYRVGYGYTFGSGTRLTVV.

The CDR3 here is CAWSGVDSNQPQHF. CDR3 DNA: TGTGCCTGGAGTGGGGTGGATAGCAATCAGCCCCAGCATTTT. The chain recombines TRBV30 with TRBJ1-5; no reliable D call. Trimming pared 1 base from V and 0 bases from J, leaving 7 bases between. Germline V lookup: CDR1 GTSNPN, CDR2 SVGIG (reference sequence). The CDR3 is 14 amino acids.

V is TRBV2 and J is TRBJ2-1; D is possibly TRBD1 (6 bases). The CDR3 contains 14 residues. Per the germline V gene, CDR1 is SNHLY and CDR2 is FYNNEI. V was trimmed by 7 bases and J by 5 bases, leaving 15 bases between them. This CDR3 is CASKGPTGNNEQFF. The CDR3 DNA reads as TGTGCCAGCAAAGGCCCGACAGGCAACAATGAGCAGTTCTTC. Variable domain in full (rest from reference TRBV2 and TRBJ2-1): EPEVTQTPSHQVTQMGQEVILRCVPISNHLYFYWYRQILGQKVEFLVSFYNNEISEKSEIFDDQFSVERPDGSNFTLKIRSTKLEDSAMYFCASKGPTGNNEQFFGPGTRLTVL.

V and J are TRBV29-1 and TRBJ1-1; no definite D call. Germline V gene data show CDR1 as SQVTM and CDR2 as ANQGSEA. The CDR3 covers 10 residues. With 3 bases removed from V and 12 bases from J, the gap between germline ends came to 11 bases. The CDR3 coding sequence is TGCAGCGTTGACCTGCGATCCCCTTTCTTT. Protein: CSVDLRSPFF.

This chain connects TRBV27 to TRBJ2-3; the D is unclear. The CDR3 extends over 12 amino acids. Trimming pared 5 bases from V and 5 bases from J, leaving 8 bases between. Germline V CDR1 and CDR2: MNHEY, SMNVEV (reference sequence). CDR3: CASSPAGDTQYF. The DNA for the CDR3 is TGTGCCAGCAGTCCCGCCGGAGATACGCAGTATTTT.

This clone was detected ten times or more. J is TRBJ2-3 and V is TRBV2, with D perhaps assigned TRBD1 or TRBD2 (5 bases each). This CDR3 has 12 residues. The germline CDR1 and CDR2 sequences are SNHLY and FYNNEI. Trimming pared 3 bases from V and 7 bases from J, leaving 8 bases between. The CDR3 nucleotides read TGTGCCAGCAGTGACCGGGGCAATACGCAGTATTTT. Its translation is CASSDRGNTQYF.

This clone was observed a handful of times. The chain couples TRBV6-1 to TRBJ2-7; perhaps TRBD1 as D (6 bases). The CDR3 spans 14 residues. Per germline, CDR1 MNHNS and CDR2 SASEGT. V was cut by 8 bases and J by 2 bases, with 16 bases left in between. The CDR3 nucleotides are TGTGCCAGCCATAGGCTGCAGGGGCCCTACGAGCAGTACTTC. Its translation: CASHRLQGPYEQYF.

This chain links TRBV29-1 with TRBJ1-2; D not certain. This CDR3 region has 11 residues. Trimming removed 2 bases from V and 4 bases from J, with 5 bases in between. Germline CDR1 reads SQVTM; CDR2 reads ANQGSEA. CDR3 region: CSVEYSYGYTF. CDR3 in DNA: TGCAGCGTTGAATATAGCTATGGCTACACCTTC.

A few counts support this clone. The chain combines TRBV29-1 with TRBJ1-5, with TRBD1 as a possible D gene (5 bases). The V end was cut by 6 bases, the J end by 7 bases, with 22 bases between. Germline CDR1 SQVTM, CDR2 ANQGSEA. CDR3 length: 15 amino acids. The CDR3 region has the DNA TGCAGCGTCGCGTGGGGTTCGACAGTTGGACAGCCCCAGCATTTT. Its protein product is CSVAWGSTVGQPQHF.

The chain has TRBV27 and TRBJ2-3, with D unresolved. From germline, CDR1 is MNHEY and CDR2 SMNVEV (reference sequence). Trimming pared 2 bases from V and 4 bases from J, leaving 10 bases between. The CDR3 length is 14 residues. CDR3 sequence (DNA): TGTGCCAGCAGTTTAGGGCCCAACGCAGATACGCAGTATTTT. Translation: CASSLGPNADTQYF.

This clone showed up just once. Sequence at one end of the junction differs from germline and may be a read error. The chain is built from TRBV7-9 and TRBJ2-3; 8 bases fit TRBD1. Germline values: CDR1 SEHNR, CDR2 FQNEAQ (reference sequence). CDR3 size: 14 residues. The CDR3 DNA follows: TGTGCCAGCAGTTTAGACAGGGGAACAGATACGCAGTATTTT. Protein: CASSLDRGTDTQYF.

J is TRBJ2-3 and V is TRBV29-1; perhaps D is TRBD1 or TRBD2 (5 bases each). From germline, CDR1 is SQVTM and CDR2 ANQGSEA. Trimming removed 0 bases at V and 6 bases at J, with 13 bases between. The CDR3 totals 14 residues. Here the CDR3 DNA reads TGCAGCGTTGAAGATACCGGGGCCTCGGATACGCAGTATTTT. Translation: CSVEDTGASDTQYF.

V usage is TRBV5-1 and J usage is TRBJ2-5, with TRBD1 as a possible D gene (7 bases). Looked up from germline, CDR1 is SGHRS and CDR2 is YFSETQ. The CDR3 has 16 amino acids. Trimming took 6 bases from V and 0 from J, leaving 18 bases between them. This CDR3 is CASNWGDSQYQETQYF. In DNA, the CDR3 is TGCGCCAGCAACTGGGGGGACAGCCAGTACCAAGAGACCCAGTACTTC.

This clone turned up a few times. CDR3 coding DNA: TGTGCCAGCAGCTTAGTAAACCAAGAGACCCAGTACTTC. Its translation: CASSLVNQETQYF. The J gene is TRBJ2-5, the V gene TRBV11-3; D unresolved. V shed 1 base and J shed 0 bases, with 3 bases lying between them. CDR3 length: 13 residues. Germline V gene sequence: CDR1 SGHNT, CDR2 YENEEA.

This clone was counted between two and nine times. The rearrangement uses TRBV14 and TRBJ1-4, with D unresolved. The V and J ends lost 0 bases and 8 bases respectively, with 10 bases between them. Germline CDR1 and CDR2: SGHDN and FVKESK. The CDR3 covers 14 residues. The chain's CDR3 is CASSQDYGGEKLFF. CDR3 nucleotides: TGTGCCAGCAGCCAAGATTACGGAGGGGAAAAACTGTTTTTT.

The chain carries TRBV6-1 and TRBJ1-6; D call uncertain. In germline, CDR1 is MNHNS, CDR2 SASEGT. CDR3 size: 15 residues. Trimming left V 5 bases short and J 5 bases short, with 13 bases between. CDR3 loop: CASSLRWTDNSPLHF. The CDR3 DNA follows: TGTGCCAGCAGTCTCAGATGGACCGATAATTCACCCCTCCACTTT.

This clone was detected a few times. The rearrangement joins TRBV29-1 to TRBJ1-1; the D gene is possibly TRBD1 (5 bases). CDR1 SQVTM and CDR2 ANQGSEA come from the germline V gene. The CDR3 is made up of 11 amino acids. Trimming removed 7 bases from V and 6 bases from J, with 12 bases in between. CDR3 amino acids: CSANRQSEAFF. CDR3 bases: TGCAGCGCGAATCGACAGTCTGAAGCTTTCTTT.

This clone showed up just a few times. This chain joins TRBV7-2 and TRBJ1-1, with 9 bases fitting TRBD1. CDR3 length equals 15 residues. Germline lookup yields CDR1 SGHTA and CDR2 FQGNSA. With 5 bases clipped from V and 2 bases from J, the junction kept 6 bases outside the gene matches. In DNA form, the CDR3 reads TGTGCCAGCAGCCGGGGGGACAGGGAAAACACTGAAGCTTTCTTT. This encodes CASSRGDRENTEAFF. The full variable domain, completed using reference TRBV7-2 and TRBJ1-1, is GAGVSQSPSNKVTEKGKDVELRCDPISGHTALYWYRQSLGQGLEFLIYFQGNSAPDKSGLPSDRFSAERTGGSVSTLTIQRTQQEDSAVYLCASSRGDRENTEAFFGQGTRLTVV.